One and the same sample provided the 10 T cell receptor beta chains below, sequenced in a study of cytomegalovirus exposure and HLA in healthy donors. It was with 60 Vbeta and 13 Jbeta primers that the PCR ran. Sequenced by immunoSEQ multiplex PCR; TCRdb stores in-frame clones only, minus some. The sample includes about 160,000 clones, about 81% seen only once; the top ten take approximately 2.1%. What was sequenced was PBMCs. These receptors were obtained from a woman aged 18-29 years in good health and CMV-seronegative.

The V gene is TRBV10-3, the J gene TRBJ2-7; D may be TRBD2 (6 bases). V dropped 6 bases and J dropped 0 bases, with 9 bases sitting between them. The CDR3 has 13 residues. Per germline, CDR1 ENHRY and CDR2 SYGVKD. In DNA, the CDR3 is TGTGCCATCAGCCCGGGAGACTCCTACGAGCAGTACTTC. It is translated as CAISPGDSYEQYF.

This chain connects TRBV2 to TRBJ1-1; perhaps TRBD1 as D (6 bases). Deletions cut 4 bases from V and 1 base from J, with 10 bases between. The germline V gene has CDR1 SNHLY and CDR2 FYNNEI. The CDR3 contains 14 residues. The CDR3 protein is CASSVSRGNTEAFF. Here the CDR3 DNA reads TGTGCCAGCAGTGTCTCCAGGGGGAACACTGAAGCTTTCTTT.

This chain links TRBV5-1 with TRBJ2-3; 14 bases match TRBD2. Germline V gene lookup returns CDR1 SGHRS and CDR2 YFSETQ. The CDR3 length is 16 residues. V was clipped by 4 bases and J by 4 bases; unmatched bases: 5. CDR3 DNA sequence: TGCGCCAGCAGCCTGACTAGCGGGAGGGCGGCAGATACGCAGTATTTT. The encoded protein is CASSLTSGRAADTQYF.

The rearrangement uses TRBV9 and TRBJ1-6; D is undetermined. Trimming removed 0 bases at V and 8 bases at J, with 9 bases between. Per germline, CDR1 SGDLS and CDR2 YYNGEE. CDR3 size: 14 residues. In nucleotides, the CDR3 is TGTGCCAGCAGCGTAGTCGAGCTGGATTCACCCCTCCACTTT. As protein: CASSVVELDSPLHF.

The chain carries TRBV5-1 and TRBJ2-7; TRBD1 agrees at 12 bases. V trimming: 0 bases; J trimming: 6 bases; junction bases outside the gene matches: 10. The CDR3 spans 17 residues. In germline, CDR1 is SGHRS, CDR2 YFSETQ. The CDR3 nucleotides read TGCGCCAGCAGCTTGGGTCGGGACAGGGGGCTCCGTTTCGAGCAGTACTTC. This sequence encodes CASSLGRDRGLRFEQYF.

This rearrangement joins TRBV6-6 to TRBJ2-7, with D uncertain. Germline V CDR1 and CDR2: MNHNY, SVGAGI (reference sequence). This CDR3 is built from 14 residues. Trimming pared 5 bases from V and 0 bases from J, leaving 11 bases between. The CDR3 nucleotides are TGTGCCAGCAGTCTCGACACAAACTCCTACGAGCAGTACTTC. Its translation: CASSLDTNSYEQYF.

J is TRBJ1-5 and V is TRBV10-3, with D unclear. The CDR3 length is 16 residues. The V gene's germline CDR1 is ENHRY and CDR2 SYGVKD. Trimming shortened V by 0 bases and J by 4 bases, and 13 bases separated the two germline ends. The CDR3: CAISESNSIANQPQHF. DNA for the CDR3: TGTGCCATCAGTGAGTCTAACAGTATCGCGAATCAGCCCCAGCATTTT.

The chain recombines TRBV20-1 with TRBJ1-1; D is unclear. Per germline, CDR1 DFQATT and CDR2 SNEGSKA (reference sequence). The CDR3 runs 11 residues. The DNA of the CDR3 is TGCACCGCGACAAGCAACACTGAAGCTTTCTTT. This translates into CTATSNTEAFF.

The chain links TRBV6-1 to TRBJ2-7, with TRBD2 identical over 9 bases. CDR3 length equals 14 residues. The germline CDR1 and CDR2 sequences are MNHNS and SASEGT. V shed 6 bases and J 0 bases; nucleotides not matched to a gene: 3. CDR3 coding DNA: TGTGCCAGCAGGCGACTAGCGGACTCCTACGAGCAGTACTTC. Translated, it gives CASRRLADSYEQYF.

The genes are TRBV7-9 and TRBJ2-5; 7 nucleotides align to TRBD2. The trim removed 3 bases at V and 2 bases at J, leaving 6 bases unmatched. The CDR3 spans 15 residues. CDR1 is SEHNR, CDR2 FQNEAQ, per germline (reference sequence). CDR3 loop: CASSFLTSAQETQYF. CDR3 bases: TGTGCCAGCAGCTTCCTTACTAGCGCACAAGAGACCCAGTACTTC.